A single TCR beta chain is shown here with its context. This sample is drawn from a study of blood T cell repertoires in COVID-19. Overall study context: COVID-19 samples, acute and convalescent, were from the United States, Italy and Spain.

The CDR3 contains 12 residues. Trimming took off 5 bases at V and 11 bases at J, with 15 bases between the two ends. Germline lookup yields CDR1 GTSNPN and CDR2 SVGIG (reference sequence). Libraries were prepared by immunoSEQ multiplex PCR; TCRdb keeps only in-frame clonotypes and omits some of them. Of roughly 230,000 clones in the sample, roughly 80% were seen once. V is TRBV30 and J is TRBJ2-2; D may be TRBD2 (6 bases). Sequencing was done on a sample of PBMCs or T cells enriched from blood (not recorded which). This TCR came from a man aged 50 or older who had recovered from COVID-19. The CDR3 region has the DNA TGTGCCTGGGGCGGGGCGGGGTACGAGCTGTTTTTT. This encodes CAWGGAGYELFF.